What follows are 18 T cell receptor beta chains derived from one specimen sequenced in a study of read filtering for tumor transcriptome and immune sequencing. Molecular barcoded adaptors covering alpha/delta and beta/gamma chains were used on approximately 440 ng RNA. TCRdb analysed the reads with MiXCR anew, one entry per CDR3 protein. The repertoire holds 94,000 or so distinct CDR3 sequences, with 9% to 15% as singletons. The material sequenced was a population of CD138-negative cells sorted from bone marrow. These receptor sequences come from a donor at least 40 years old with multiple myeloma.

This clonotype was observed at least ten times. This chain links TRBV29-1 with TRBJ1-1; 9 bases fit TRBD1. This CDR3 has 13 amino acids. Losses at the gene ends were 7 bases for V and 1 base for J; bases not matched to a gene: 4. Germline V gene data show CDR1 as SQVTM and CDR2 as ANQGSEA. The CDR3 spells CSAQQGANTEAFF. CDR3 DNA sequence: TGCAGCGCTCAACAGGGGGCGAACACTGAAGCTTTCTTT.

This clonotype was counted ten times or more. The chain links TRBV7-9 to TRBJ2-6; perhaps TRBD2 as D (7 bases). Looked up from germline, CDR1 is SEHNR and CDR2 is FQNEAQ (reference sequence). Trimming left V 1 base short and J 2 bases short, with 9 bases between. CDR3 length: 16 residues. The CDR3 is CASSLGGGPGANVLTF. The CDR3 bases are TGTGCCAGCAGCTTAGGGGGGGGGCCTGGGGCCAACGTCCTGACTTTC.

In this sample, this clonotype turned up many times. The J gene is TRBJ1-6, the V gene TRBV12-3 or TRBV12-4; the match to TRBD1 covers 9 bases. Losses at the gene ends were 8 bases for V and 8 bases for J; bases not matched to a gene: 4. The CDR3 sequence is 13 residues long. CDR3 sequence reads: CASRDREDSPLHF. In nucleotides, the CDR3 is TGTGCCAGCCGGGACAGGGAGGATTCACCCCTCCACTTT.

This chain uses TRBV27 with TRBJ2-1, with a possible D match to TRBD1 (5 bases). The CDR3 contains 15 residues. Germline lookup yields CDR1 MNHEY and CDR2 SMNVEV (reference sequence). Between the trimmed V and J ends, which lost 2 bases and 4 bases, there was a span of 12 bases. This CDR3 is CASSLRGGDYNEQFF. In nucleotides, the CDR3 is TGTGCCAGCAGTTTAAGGGGTGGGGATTACAATGAGCAGTTCTTC.

This clonotype was seen repeatedly, ten times or more. CDR3 sequence reads: CASSSPEGQGRNEQFF. In DNA form, the CDR3 reads TGTGCCAGCAGCTCCCCAGAGGGACAGGGTAGGAATGAGCAGTTCTTC. This chain connects TRBV7-9 to TRBJ2-1; 9 bases line up with TRBD1. Germline V lookup: CDR1 SEHNR, CDR2 FQNEAQ (reference sequence). With 4 bases clipped from V and 7 bases from J, the junction kept 11 bases outside the gene matches. The CDR3 is 16 residues long.

The J gene is TRBJ1-5, the V gene TRBV19, with D perhaps matching TRBD1 (6 bases). V dropped 4 bases and J dropped 5 bases, with 24 bases sitting between them. The CDR3 runs to 18 residues. CDR1 is LNHDA and CDR2 is SQIVND in the germline V gene (reference sequence). As DNA, the CDR3 is TGTGCCAGTAGTACACCCACGGGGGCGAAATGGGGGCATCAGCCCCAGCATTTT. Encoded protein: CASSTPTGAKWGHQPQHF.

This clonotype was recorded at least ten times. The chain joins TRBV28 to TRBJ1-2, with a possible D match to TRBD1 (6 bases). The germline gives CDR1 MDHEN, CDR2 SYDVKM. V was clipped by 5 bases and J by 3 bases, with 13 bases between them. This CDR3 contains 14 residues. The chain's CDR3 is CASSKGGYDYGYTF. For the CDR3, the DNA is TGTGCCAGCAGTAAAGGGGGATATGACTATGGCTACACCTTC.

This clonotype showed up just a few times. The chain uses TRBV6-5 and TRBJ2-1; weak D call: TRBD1 (6 bases). V lost 5 bases to trimming and J lost 1 base, with 12 bases between them. The CDR3 spans 15 residues. Germline values: CDR1 MNHEY, CDR2 SVGAGI. In DNA, the CDR3 is TGTGCCAGCAGTCCGGAGGACAGATCCTACAATGAGCAGTTCTTC. Translated: CASSPEDRSYNEQFF.

A few counts support this clonotype. A read error may explain this, as a much larger clone is one base away. The chain couples TRBV11-2 to TRBJ2-1; D remains ambiguous. CDR3 length: 12 residues. From germline, CDR1 is SGHAT and CDR2 FQNNGV. V was cut by 1 base and J by 13 bases, with 11 bases left in between. CDR3 sequence: CASSLGDWRQFF. The CDR3 DNA sequence: TGTGCCAGCAGCTTAGGCGACTGGAGACAGTTCTTC.

This clonotype was counted at least ten times. The J gene is TRBJ1-1, the V gene TRBV7-9; 8 bases fit TRBD1. V lost 5 bases to trimming and J lost 0 bases; unmatched junction nucleotides: 5. The germline gives CDR1 SEHNR, CDR2 FQNEAQ (reference sequence). The CDR3 extends over 15 amino acids. This chain's CDR3 is CASSISTGVNTEAFF. The CDR3 DNA follows: TGTGCCAGCAGCATATCGACAGGGGTGAACACTGAAGCTTTCTTT.

This clonotype occurred many times. The rearrangement links TRBV4-1 to TRBJ1-2; 9 nucleotides match TRBD1. Germline loops: CDR1 MGHRA, CDR2 YSYEKL. V shed 1 base, J shed 4 bases, and the junction held 7 bases outside the gene matches. The length of the CDR3 is 16 residues. DNA of the CDR3: TGCGCCAGCAGCCAAGGTAACAGGGGGCTTGGCTATGGCTACACCTTC. It is translated as CASSQGNRGLGYGYTF.

The chain is built from TRBV28 and TRBJ2-7, with TRBD1 identical over 7 bases. J was trimmed by 6 bases and V by 8 bases; bases with no gene match: 10. The CDR3 totals 13 residues. Germline values: CDR1 MDHEN, CDR2 SYDVKM. CDR3 sequence (DNA): TGTGCCAGCCTTATGACAGGGACCGGCGAGCAGTACTTC. Protein product: CASLMTGTGEQYF.

Comment on this clonotype: Possible read error: a much larger clone is one base away. The chain recombines TRBV20-1 with TRBJ1-1; tentatively, D is TRBD1 (5 bases). Trimming took off 7 bases at V and 6 bases at J, with 21 bases between the two ends. Looked up from germline, CDR1 is DFQATT and CDR2 is SNEGSKA (reference sequence). The CDR3 has 14 residues. The CDR3 DNA follows: TGCAGTGTTTCAGCGGGACTCACGGGCGCTGAAGCTTTCTTT. It is translated as CSVSAGLTGAEAFF.

This clonotype was picked up many times. The junction departs from germline at one end; a sequencing error may be responsible. The CDR3 DNA reads as TGCGCCAGCAGCTTGAAGGAAGGGACAGGGGGTTTGCGGTTC. Its translation is CASSLKEGTGGLRF. The chain carries TRBV5-1 and TRBJ1-2, with TRBD1 identical over 11 bases. The CDR3 consists of 14 residues. Germline values: CDR1 SGHRS, CDR2 YFSETQ.

This clonotype has just a few counts. DNA for the CDR3: TGCGCCAGCAGCTCTAAGCCACCGAACACTGAAGCTTTCTTT. Translation: CASSSKPPNTEAFF. The rearrangement links TRBV5-1 to TRBJ1-1; D is unresolved. V was clipped by 3 bases and J by 1 base, with 10 bases between them. The CDR3 extends over 14 amino acids. Germline loops: CDR1 SGHRS, CDR2 YFSETQ.

This clonotype was seen many times. The chain carries TRBV19 and TRBJ2-3; 10 bases align to TRBD2. This CDR3 is built from 14 residues. CDR1 and CDR2 (germline): LNHDA, SQIVND (reference sequence). V shed 6 bases and J 4 bases; nucleotides not matched to a gene: 4. DNA of the CDR3: TGTGCCAGTAGCTCCGGGACTAGCGCAGATACGCAGTATTTT. Amino acids: CASSSGTSADTQYF.

This clonotype was counted a few times. This chain links TRBV5-1 with TRBJ2-7, with 9 positions matching TRBD1. Germline CDR1 and CDR2: SGHRS and YFSETQ. The CDR3 sequence is 14 residues long. Trimming took 2 bases from V and 1 from J; bases not matched to a gene: 1. The CDR3 loop reads CASSFGTGSYEQYF. Written as DNA, the CDR3 is TGCGCCAGCAGCTTCGGGACAGGGTCCTACGAGCAGTACTTC.

This clonotype was observed a few times. The conserved phenylalanine or tryptophan is not found at the CDR3 terminus, so this likely reflects a read error. The rearrangement links TRBV12-3 or TRBV12-4 to TRBJ1-1; 7 positions agree with TRBD1. The CDR3 has 13 amino acids. The V gene end was trimmed by 6 bases and the J gene end by 5 bases; junction bases not matched to a gene: 6. In DNA form, the CDR3 reads TGTGCCAGCAGCGGACAGGAGAGAACTGAAGCTTTCCTT. Translation: CASSGQERTEAFL.